The 4 T cell receptor beta chains below were found in one sample sequenced in a study of CD8 T cells in ankylosing spondylitis. TCRdb itself ran the 5' RACE reads through MiXCR, one entry per CDR3 protein. The sample shows under 250,000 distinct CDR3 sequences, about 11% of them seen only once. The sequenced sample was blood, either unsorted or a sorted T cell fraction (not recorded which). These TCRs come from a male donor with ankylosing spondylitis or in good health (not recorded which).

The chain is built from TRBV5-1 and TRBJ2-1; perhaps TRBD1 as D (7 bases). With 4 bases removed from V and 6 bases from J, the gap between germline ends came to 14 bases. Germline V gives CDR1 SGHRS, CDR2 YFSETQ. The CDR3 is 14 amino acids. The CDR3 nucleotides read TGCGCCAGCAGCGGGGCGGGACAGTTCAATGAGCAGTTCTTC. This encodes CASSGAGQFNEQFF.

In regard to this clonotype: A much larger clone sits a single nucleotide away, making a read error possible. The chain recombines TRBV7-6 with TRBJ1-3; no clear D gene. The CDR3 is 18 amino acids. Germline V gives CDR1 SGHVS, CDR2 FNYEAQ. CDR3 sequence: CASSLYGRGEASGNNIYF. CDR3 in DNA: TGTGCCAGCAGCCTATACGGCCGTGGGGAGGCCTCTGGAAACAACATATATTTT.

This clonotype has ten or more counts. The chain combines TRBV5-1 with TRBJ2-3; weak D call: TRBD2 (5 bases). Looked up from germline, CDR1 is SGHRS and CDR2 is YFSETQ. There are 16 residues in the CDR3. The germline V and J ends were trimmed by 1 base and 0 bases, with 12 bases remaining between them. CDR3 coding DNA: TGCGCCAGCAGCTTGACCGGGGATGCTAGCACAGATACGCAGTATTTT. Amino acids: CASSLTGDASTDTQYF.

Comments on this clonotype: This sequence may be a read error, since a much larger clone differs from it by one base. This chain links TRBV18 with TRBJ1-1; D may be TRBD1 (6 bases). The germline V gene encodes CDR1 KGHSH and CDR2 LQKENI. The CDR3 extends over 15 amino acids. This CDR3 is CVSSPGGGPLKEAFF. The CDR3 DNA sequence: TGTGTCAGCTCACCGGGGGGCGGCCCCCTAAAAGAAGCTTTCTTT.